These 26 T cell receptor beta chains share one sample of origin, sequenced in a study of blood T cell repertoires in COVID-19. This table comes from immunoSEQ multiplex PCR, and its TCRdb copy is limited to in-frame clones, with some not included. The data show hundreds of thousands of clones, around 89% seen once. Source material: peripheral blood. Receptor source: a woman in her twenties or thirties with acute or convalescent COVID-19.

The gene calls are TRBV11-2 and TRBJ1-5; a weak D match, TRBD1 (5 bases). CDR1 is SGHAT and CDR2 is FQNNGV in the germline V gene. The CDR3 contains 15 residues. V gave up 1 base and J gave up 7 bases, with 14 bases separating them. The CDR3 loop is CASSLGLGGGQPQHF. In nucleotides, the CDR3 is TGTGCCAGCAGCTTAGGGTTGGGGGGAGGGCAGCCCCAGCATTTT.

A few counts support this clone. The chain recombines TRBV27 with TRBJ2-5; possible D gene TRBD1, 6 bases. Germline V gene lookup returns CDR1 MNHEY and CDR2 SMNVEV (reference sequence). The CDR3 contains 14 residues. V was pared by 5 bases and J by 6 bases, with 16 bases between. CDR3 loop: CASSKQGSGKTQYF. The CDR3 DNA reads as TGTGCCAGCAGTAAACAGGGAAGTGGGAAGACCCAGTACTTC.

This clone showed up just once. The V call is TRBV14, the J call TRBJ2-3, with 12 bases matching TRBD2. The germline gives CDR1 SGHDN, CDR2 FVKESK. Trimming took 4 bases from V and 4 from J; bases not matched to a gene: 12. This CDR3 region has 18 residues. This chain's CDR3 is CASSRMTSGRASSDTQYF. The CDR3, as DNA: TGTGCCAGCAGCCGCATGACTAGCGGGAGAGCTTCATCAGATACGCAGTATTTT.

The CDR3 nucleotides read TGTGCCAGCAGCTTACGTTCAGATACGCAGTATTTT. Its translation is CASSLRSDTQYF. The chain carries TRBV7-9 and TRBJ2-3; D remains ambiguous. Germline CDR1 is SEHNR and CDR2 is FQNEAQ (reference sequence). The CDR3 length is 12 residues. V was trimmed by 2 bases and J by 4 bases, leaving 4 bases between them. Drawing the rest from reference TRBV7-9 and TRBJ2-3, the complete variable domain is DTGVSQNPRHKITKRGQNVTFRCDPISEHNRLYWYRQTLGQGPEFLTYFQNEAQLEKSRLLSDRFSAERPKGSFSTLEIQRTEQGDSAMYLCASSLRSDTQYFGPGTRLTVL.

In the case of this clone: Other DNA sequences in the same sample also yield this CDR3. The CDR3 region is CASSLGGVGNTIYF. The CDR3 DNA sequence: TGTGCCAGCAGCTTAGGGGGAGTTGGAAACACCATATATTTT. The V gene is TRBV7-9, the J gene TRBJ1-3; no clear D. The germline V gene encodes CDR1 SEHNR and CDR2 FQNEAQ (reference sequence). The CDR3 has 14 amino acids. Trimming removed 1 base from V and 3 bases from J, with 7 bases in between.

The genes are TRBV25-1 and TRBJ2-3, with TRBD2 matching over 9 bases. J gave up 6 bases and V 1 base, and 5 bases lay outside the gene matches. Looked up from germline, CDR1 is MGHDK and CDR2 is SYGVNS. The CDR3 has 15 residues. The CDR3 sequence is CASSESGGGVDTQYF. The CDR3 DNA reads TGTGCCAGCAGTGAATCTGGCGGGGGGGTGGATACGCAGTATTTT. Looking up the rest from reference TRBV25-1 and TRBJ2-3 gives the full variable domain: EADIYQTPRYLVIGTGKKITLECSQTMGHDKMYWYQQDPGMELHLIHYSYGVNSTEKGDLSSESTVSRIRTEHFPLTLESARPSHTSQYLCASSESGGGVDTQYFGPGTRLTVL.

V gene TRBV6-6 combines with J gene TRBJ1-5; no clear D. V dropped 6 bases and J dropped 5 bases, with 8 bases sitting between them. The CDR3 contains 12 residues. The V gene's germline CDR1 is MNHNY and CDR2 SVGAGI (reference sequence). The CDR3 loop is CASSQLHQPQHF. CDR3 in DNA: TGTGCCAGCAGCCAACTTCATCAGCCCCAGCATTTT.

The table lists this clone with a few counts. Other DNA sequences within the sample encode an identical CDR3. The J gene is TRBJ1-1, the V gene TRBV5-1; D is unresolved. Trimming took 1 base from V and 0 from J, leaving 7 bases between them. Per the germline V gene, CDR1 is SGHRS and CDR2 is YFSETQ. The CDR3 is 14 amino acids. The CDR3 coding sequence is TGCGCCAGCAGCTTGTCCGGGATGAACACTGAAGCTTTCTTT. This encodes CASSLSGMNTEAFF.

J is TRBJ2-7 and V is TRBV6-5, with no clear D. This CDR3 region has 11 residues. V lost 9 bases, J lost 3 bases, and 9 bases lay in between. Germline CDR1 is MNHEY and CDR2 is SVGAGI. The CDR3 spells CASHTGYEQYF. CDR3 in DNA: TGTGCCAGTCACACGGGCTACGAGCAGTACTTC.

With respect to this clone: The same CDR3 is also encoded by other DNA sequences in this sample. The rearrangement uses TRBV4-1 and TRBJ2-5, with D perhaps matching TRBD1 (5 bases). The CDR3 sequence is 12 residues long. The V end lost 3 bases, the J end lost 5 bases, and 7 bases lay between the germline ends. Germline V gene sequence: CDR1 MGHRA, CDR2 YSYEKL. CDR3 nucleotide sequence: TGCGCCAGCAGCCAGGCAGGGGAGACCCAGTACTTC. Protein sequence: CASSQAGETQYF.

This sequence joins TRBV19 and TRBJ2-3; 7 bases align to TRBD2. Germline assignment: CDR1 LNHDA and CDR2 SQIVND (reference sequence). This CDR3 has 14 amino acids. V dropped 10 bases and J dropped 0; count of bases not matched to a gene: 7. The CDR3 spells CATTKRGSTDTQYF. The CDR3 DNA is TGTGCCACCACAAAGCGGGGCAGCACAGATACGCAGTATTTT.

The chain carries TRBV5-1 and TRBJ1-6; 8 positions match TRBD1. CDR1 is SGHRS, CDR2 YFSETQ, per germline. The CDR3 is 15 residues long. Trimming removed 1 base from V and 13 bases from J; junction bases left unmatched: 10. The CDR3 region is CASSLTRTGKVPLHF. The DNA of the CDR3 is TGCGCCAGCAGCTTGACCAGGACAGGGAAGGTGCCCCTCCACTTT.

The J gene is TRBJ1-6, the V gene TRBV19; D is unresolved. The CDR3 runs 20 residues. Germline-derived CDR1 and CDR2 are LNHDA and SQIVND (reference sequence). Deletions cut 5 bases from V and 0 bases from J, with 23 bases between. CDR3 in DNA: TGTGCCAGTAGTCAACTTGCGGCACGAGACTCAAGCTCCTATAATTCACCCCTCCACTTT. Its translation: CASSQLAARDSSSYNSPLHF.

The chain couples TRBV4-2 to TRBJ2-5, with 8 nucleotides matching TRBD2. The CDR3 is 15 amino acids. CDR1 is LGHNA, CDR2 YNFKEQ, per germline. Germline trimming cut 2 bases from V and 4 bases from J; bases unmatched to any gene: 6. The CDR3 sequence: CASSQQPGGRETQYF. CDR3 sequence (DNA): TGTGCCAGCAGCCAACAACCGGGGGGGAGAGAGACCCAGTACTTC.

The J gene is TRBJ2-1, the V gene TRBV29-1, with 7 bases lining up with TRBD1. V lost 8 bases, J lost 2 bases, and 15 bases stayed unmatched. The germline CDR1 and CDR2 sequences are SQVTM and ANQGSEA. This CDR3 contains 16 residues. CDR3 nucleotide sequence: TGCAGCTTTTCCGGGACAGTACGTTTTACCTACAATGAGCAGTTCTTC. Its protein is CSFSGTVRFTYNEQFF.

This rearrangement joins TRBV18 to TRBJ1-5, with D hard to call. This CDR3 contains 13 residues. Trimming cost V 3 bases and J 3 bases, with 6 bases left between them. CDR1 and CDR2 from the germline V gene are KGHSH and LQKENI. The DNA of the CDR3 is TGTGCCAGCTCACCGGCAGACAATCAGCCCCAGCATTTT. Translating gives CASSPADNQPQHF.

The chain has TRBV15 and TRBJ1-6; D might be TRBD1 (5 bases). This CDR3 spans 13 amino acids. Trimming took off 0 bases at V and 18 bases at J, with 15 bases between the two ends. CDR1 LNHNV and CDR2 YYDKDF come from the germline V gene (reference sequence). CDR3 sequence (DNA): TGTGCCACCAGCAGAGATAGAGGAGCAGGGTACCACTTT. Its protein product is CATSRDRGAGYHF.

The chain employs TRBV2 and TRBJ1-2; the D gene is possibly TRBD1 (5 bases). V dropped 6 bases and J dropped 4 bases, with 12 bases sitting between them. CDR3 size: 13 residues. The germline V gene has CDR1 SNHLY and CDR2 FYNNEI. The CDR3 coding sequence is TGTGCCAGCAGGCGGGACGGATCCTATGGCTACACCTTC. This sequence encodes CASRRDGSYGYTF.

This clone was counted many times. This chain uses TRBV10-2 with TRBJ1-6; TRBD1 matches 9 bases. Germline V gene lookup returns CDR1 WSHSY and CDR2 SAAADI. The CDR3 runs to 16 residues. V lost 6 bases, J lost 7 bases, and 10 bases stayed unmatched. The chain's CDR3 is CASRYSGTGSNSPLHF. CDR3 DNA sequence: TGCGCCAGCAGATATTCCGGGACAGGGTCCAATTCACCCCTCCACTTT.

This clone was seen once. The V gene is TRBV19, the J gene TRBJ2-5; TRBD2 is a possible D gene (6 bases). The CDR3 length is 14 residues. V lost 5 bases to trimming and J lost 5 bases, with 15 bases between them. Germline V gene data show CDR1 as LNHDA and CDR2 as SQIVND (reference sequence). CDR3 DNA: TGTGCCAGTAGTCCCCGACGAGGGAGGGAGACCCAGTACTTC. Encoded protein: CASSPRRGRETQYF.

The rearrangement links TRBV28 to TRBJ2-1; TRBD2 agrees at 7 bases. The CDR3 covers 15 residues. V gave up 6 bases and J gave up 6 bases; unmatched junction bases: 11. CDR1 and CDR2 (germline): MDHEN, SYDVKM. CDR3 coding DNA: TGTGCCAGCAGCCCTGCTTGGGGGGGGGTCAATGAGCAGTTCTTC. Translation gives CASSPAWGGVNEQFF.

The CDR3 coding sequence is TGCAGCGTTGACAGCGACAGAGGAGGAAACACCATATATTTT. This gives the protein CSVDSDRGGNTIYF. The genes are TRBV29-1 and TRBJ1-3; TRBD1 might be the D (5 bases). Trimming removed 3 bases from V and 4 bases from J, with 13 bases in between. There are 14 residues in the CDR3. Germline loops: CDR1 SQVTM, CDR2 ANQGSEA. The whole variable domain, remainder taken from reference TRBV29-1 and TRBJ1-3, is SAVISQKPSRDICQRGTSLTIQCQVDSQVTMMFWYRQQPGQSLTLIATANQGSEATYESGFVIDKFPISRPNLTFSTLTVSNMSPEDSSIYLCSVDSDRGGNTIYFGEGSWLTVV.

This chain connects TRBV11-2 to TRBJ1-6; D is possibly TRBD1 (5 bases). Trimming left V 7 bases short and J 5 bases short, with 15 bases between. CDR3 length equals 15 residues. CDR1 is SGHAT, CDR2 FQNNGV, per germline. CDR3 in amino acids: CASTMGGAHNSPLHF. CDR3 coding DNA: TGTGCCAGCACCATGGGAGGGGCGCATAATTCACCCCTCCACTTT.

V gene TRBV7-8 combines with J gene TRBJ2-3; D unclear. The CDR3 spans 15 residues. The V end lost 1 base, the J end lost 2 bases, and 10 bases lay between the germline ends. Germline V lookup: CDR1 SGHVS, CDR2 FQNEAQ. The CDR3 loop reads CASSLDPGSTDTQYF. Written as DNA, the CDR3 is TGTGCCAGCAGCTTAGATCCGGGTTCCACAGATACGCAGTATTTT.

V usage is TRBV7-3 and J usage is TRBJ2-3; 14 bases align to TRBD2. The CDR3 length is 17 residues. The germline CDR1 and CDR2 sequences are SGHTA and FQGTGA. V was pared by 8 bases and J by 4 bases, with 11 bases of the junction left unmatched. This CDR3 is CASGDPPTSGGADTQYF. As DNA, the CDR3 is TGTGCCAGCGGCGACCCCCCGACTAGCGGGGGGGCAGATACGCAGTATTTT.

The V gene is TRBV3-1 (or the pseudogene TRBV3-2), the J gene TRBJ2-2, with TRBD1 matching over 7 bases. The CDR3 loop spans 17 amino acids. V was clipped by 0 bases and J by 0 bases; unmatched bases: 4. In germline, CDR1 is LGHDT, CDR2 YNNKEL (reference sequence). The CDR3 bases are TGTGCCAGCAGCCAAGAAGTGGACAGGTCGAACACCGGGGAGCTGTTTTTT. This gives the protein CASSQEVDRSNTGELFF.